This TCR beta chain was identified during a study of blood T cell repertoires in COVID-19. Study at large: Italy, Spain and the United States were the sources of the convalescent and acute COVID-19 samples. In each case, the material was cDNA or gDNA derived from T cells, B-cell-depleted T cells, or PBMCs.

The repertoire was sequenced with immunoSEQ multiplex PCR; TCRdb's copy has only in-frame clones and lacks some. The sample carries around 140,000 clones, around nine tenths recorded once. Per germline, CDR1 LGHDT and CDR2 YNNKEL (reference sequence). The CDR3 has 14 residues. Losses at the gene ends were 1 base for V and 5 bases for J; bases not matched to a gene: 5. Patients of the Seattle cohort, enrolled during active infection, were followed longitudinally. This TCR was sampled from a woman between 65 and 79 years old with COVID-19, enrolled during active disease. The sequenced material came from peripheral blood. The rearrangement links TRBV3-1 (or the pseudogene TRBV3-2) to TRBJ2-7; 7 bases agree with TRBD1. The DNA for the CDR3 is TGTGCCAGCAGCCAAGTACAGGGGATCCACGAGCAGTACTTC. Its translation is CASSQVQGIHEQYF.